The 10 T cell receptor beta chains given below trace back to one sample, sequenced in a study of blood T cell repertoires in COVID-19. Assay: immunoSEQ multiplex PCR; the TCRdb copy retains only in-frame clones and omits some. The sample comprises 100,000 to 150,000 clones, 79% of which are singletons, and about 39% rests with the top ten. Sequencing was performed on peripheral blood. The receptors originated from a man aged 40-49 years with active or convalescent COVID-19.

The chain combines TRBV4-1 with TRBJ1-2, with 7 bases identical to TRBD1. The germline V gene encodes CDR1 MGHRA and CDR2 YSYEKL. The CDR3 covers 14 residues. J lost 3 bases, V lost 4 bases, and 5 bases had no gene match. CDR3 loop: CASSRYDRDYGYTF. CDR3 nucleotides: TGCGCCAGCAGCCGCTACGACAGGGACTATGGCTACACCTTC.

The CDR3 bases are TGTGCCAGCCCCCCAGGCTACACCTTC. It translates to CASPPGYTF. The chain has TRBV14 and TRBJ1-2; D remains unclear. V lost 8 bases to trimming and J lost 8 bases, with 6 bases between them. Germline V gives CDR1 SGHDN, CDR2 FVKESK. The CDR3 totals 9 residues.

The chain carries TRBV28 and TRBJ1-1; a possible D gene is TRBD1 (5 bases). This CDR3 has 14 residues. Germline assignment: CDR1 MDHEN and CDR2 SYDVKM. Between the trimmed V and J ends, which lost 7 bases and 4 bases, there was a span of 16 bases. CDR3: CASILFGRGTEAFF. As DNA, the CDR3 is TGTGCCAGCATTCTTTTTGGTAGGGGCACTGAAGCTTTCTTT.

This clone was seen at least ten times. The chain couples TRBV29-1 to TRBJ1-1; 7 bases fit TRBD1. There are 14 residues in the CDR3. CDR1 is SQVTM and CDR2 is ANQGSEA in the germline V gene. The trim removed 4 bases at V and 4 bases at J, leaving 9 bases unmatched. Here the CDR3 reads CSVVPTGRGTEAFF. In DNA, the CDR3 is TGCAGCGTTGTACCGACAGGGCGGGGCACTGAAGCTTTCTTT. Using reference TRBV29-1 and TRBJ1-1 for the parts outside the CDR3, the full variable domain is SAVISQKPSRDICQRGTSLTIQCQVDSQVTMMFWYRQQPGQSLTLIATANQGSEATYESGFVIDKFPISRPNLTFSTLTVSNMSPEDSSIYLCSVVPTGRGTEAFFGQGTRLTVV.

This chain connects TRBV24-1 to TRBJ2-1; 8 nucleotides match TRBD2. Germline loops: CDR1 KGHDR, CDR2 SFDVKD. The CDR3 loop spans 17 amino acids. The J segment lost 2 bases and the V segment lost 3 bases, leaving 8 bases of the junction unmatched. The CDR3 DNA follows: TGTGCCACCAGTGATCCCGGGAGGGAACTTACCTACAATGAGCAGTTCTTC. This translates into CATSDPGRELTYNEQFF.

This chain uses TRBV20-1 with TRBJ2-5; D call uncertain. The V gene lost 6 bases and the J gene lost 0 bases, with 5 bases spanning the gap. The CDR3 runs 11 residues. Germline CDR1 is DFQATT and CDR2 is SNEGSKA (reference sequence). Written as DNA, the CDR3 is TGCAGTGCCTCCGACCAAGAGACCCAGTACTTC. This encodes CSASDQETQYF.

The genes are TRBV5-1 and TRBJ2-7; 7 positions match TRBD2. The germline V gene has CDR1 SGHRS and CDR2 YFSETQ. The CDR3 length is 12 residues. J lost 5 bases, V lost 3 bases, and 2 bases had no gene match. In DNA form, the CDR3 reads TGCGCCAGCAGCTGGGGGGGTGACGAGCAGTACTTC. As protein: CASSWGGDEQYF.

V gene TRBV12-5 combines with J gene TRBJ1-2, with D uncertain. Trimming took off 6 bases at V and 7 bases at J, with 21 bases between the two ends. The germline V gene encodes CDR1 LGHNT and CDR2 FRNRAP. The CDR3 contains 15 residues. The CDR3 DNA is TGTGCTAGTGGCCCCGACCGGTTTGGGGAGCGTGGCTACACCTTC. Its translation is CASGPDRFGERGYTF. Full variable domain (rest looked up from reference TRBV12-5 and TRBJ1-2): DARVTQTPRHKVTEMGQEVTMRCQPILGHNTVFWYRQTMMQGLELLAYFRNRAPLDDSGMPKDRFSAEMPDATLATLKIQPSEPRDSAVYFCASGPDRFGERGYTFGSGTRLTVV.

This clone came up once. The chain links TRBV5-1 to TRBJ2-3; the D gene is possibly TRBD2 (6 bases). Germline loops: CDR1 SGHRS, CDR2 YFSETQ. V lost 4 bases to trimming and J lost 0 bases, with 9 bases between them. This CDR3 has 14 residues. CDR3 sequence reads: CASSPGDSTDTQYF. The CDR3 DNA reads TGCGCCAGCAGCCCGGGAGACAGCACAGATACGCAGTATTTT.

The chain links TRBV5-6 to TRBJ2-7; D unresolved. The CDR3 is 11 residues long. Per the germline V gene, CDR1 is SGHDT and CDR2 is YYEEEE. The V end lost 4 bases, the J end lost 6 bases, and 8 bases lay between the germline ends. The CDR3 DNA sequence: TGTGCCAGCAGCGCAAAGAGCGAGCAGTACTTC. The encoded protein is CASSAKSEQYF.